The 28 T cell receptor beta chains listed next were all sequenced from one sample in a study of regulatory T cells in long-lasting Graves disease. Noted time point: newly diagnosed GD, antithyroid drugs for less than 3 months. PBMC RNA was the source of the TCR library. Combining iRepertoire HTBI primers with Arm-PCR of CDR3 regions, the authors built TCR beta libraries. TCRdb independently ran MiXCR on the multiplex PCR reads; one entry per CDR3 protein. The sample shows roughly 500,000 distinct CDR3 sequences, approximately 12% of them seen only once. The same data also contributed to another study, on T cells in Graves' hyperthyroidism and ophthalmopathy.

The input for sequencing was peripheral blood mononuclear cells (PBMCs), taken at new diagnosis, from a patient treated with antithyroid drugs. The receptors stem from a woman aged 25 to 39 with Graves disease.

This clonotype was seen repeatedly, ten times or more. This CDR3 is CASSFFSSNEQYF. DNA of the CDR3: TGTGCCAGCAGTTTCTTCAGTTCGAACGAGCAGTACTTC. The V call is TRBV27, the J call TRBJ2-7, with unresolved D. Germline values: CDR1 MNHEY, CDR2 SMNVEV (reference sequence). This CDR3 has 13 amino acids. The V gene lost 3 bases and the J gene lost 5 bases, with 11 bases spanning the gap.

There are many counts of this clonotype. The genes are TRBV5-1 and TRBJ2-3; D assignment may be TRBD1 or TRBD2 (7 bases each). With 4 bases removed from V and 0 bases from J, the gap between germline ends came to 18 bases. The CDR3 is 17 residues long. The V gene's germline CDR1 is SGHRS and CDR2 YFSETQ. This chain's CDR3 is CASSPYSGGGSTDTQYF. The CDR3, as DNA: TGCGCCAGCAGCCCCTACTCAGGGGGAGGGAGCACAGATACGCAGTATTTT.

This clonotype was counted ten times or more. The gene calls are TRBV11-2 and TRBJ2-7, with D possibly matching TRBD1 (5 bases). The CDR3 covers 14 residues. CDR1 is SGHAT, CDR2 FQNNGV, per germline. V lost 5 bases and J 1 base, leaving 12 bases between the germline ends. The CDR3 bases are TGTGCCAGCAGCCCTGCTGACAGTTCCTACGAGCAGTACTTC. Its protein product is CASSPADSSYEQYF.

This clonotype was recorded many times. The V gene is TRBV27, the J gene TRBJ2-7; TRBD1 matches 7 bases. Trimming at V came to 5 bases and at J to 0 bases, leaving 10 bases not matched to a gene. CDR1 is MNHEY and CDR2 is SMNVEV in the germline V gene (reference sequence). There are 16 residues in the CDR3. This CDR3 reads CASSRGGLLISYEQYF. CDR3 nucleotides: TGTGCCAGCAGTCGAGGGGGCCTCTTGATCTCCTACGAGCAGTACTTC.

This clonotype was seen more than once but under ten times. The chain links TRBV29-1 to TRBJ2-3, with D unclear. Germline V gene sequence: CDR1 SQVTM, CDR2 ANQGSEA. The V end lost 6 bases, the J end lost 8 bases, and 12 bases lay between the germline ends. This CDR3 is built from 11 residues. CDR3 amino acids: CSVSVGGTQYF. Here the CDR3 DNA reads TGCAGCGTCTCGGTCGGTGGTACGCAGTATTTT.

This clonotype has more than one count but fewer than ten. The V gene is TRBV11-2, the J gene TRBJ1-6; D is unresolved. V shed 2 bases and J shed 9 bases, with 8 bases lying between them. Germline V gene data show CDR1 as SGHAT and CDR2 as FQNNGV. There are 13 residues in the CDR3. CDR3 in amino acids: CASSLTPGSPLHF. In DNA form, the CDR3 reads TGTGCCAGCAGCTTAACACCAGGTTCACCCCTCCACTTT.

This clonotype was seen many times. This rearrangement joins TRBV2 to TRBJ2-3; 9 bases match TRBD2. The CDR3 loop spans 14 amino acids. Losses at the gene ends were 6 bases for V and 1 base for J; bases not matched to a gene: 2. Germline assignment: CDR1 SNHLY and CDR2 FYNNEI. The DNA for the CDR3 is TGTGCCAGCAGCTGGACTAGCGGCACAGATACGCAGTATTTT. Translation gives CASSWTSGTDTQYF. The whole variable domain, filled in from reference TRBV2 and TRBJ2-3, reads EPEVTQTPSHQVTQMGQEVILRCVPISNHLYFYWYRQILGQKVEFLVSFYNNEISEKSEIFDDQFSVERPDGSNFTLKIRSTKLEDSAMYFCASSWTSGTDTQYFGPGTRLTVL.

This clonotype occurred many times. This sequence joins TRBV6-5 and TRBJ1-5; the D is unclear. The V gene's germline CDR1 is MNHEY and CDR2 SVGAGI. Trimming pared 0 bases from V and 4 bases from J, leaving 7 bases between. The CDR3 has 14 residues. This CDR3 reads CASSYSSVNQPQHF. CDR3 bases: TGTGCCAGCAGTTACTCGTCCGTTAATCAGCCCCAGCATTTT.

This chain connects TRBV20-1 to TRBJ1-5; TRBD1 matches 9 bases. Per the germline V gene, CDR1 is DFQATT and CDR2 is SNEGSKA (reference sequence). V dropped 3 bases and J dropped 0; count of bases not matched to a gene: 6. This CDR3 contains 16 residues. CDR3 sequence: CSASRTGEISNQPQHF. In nucleotides, the CDR3 is TGCAGTGCTAGTAGGACAGGGGAGATTAGCAATCAGCCCCAGCATTTT.

With respect to this clonotype: A much larger clonotype is one base distant, so this may be a read error. The chain joins TRBV18 to TRBJ2-5, with 11 nucleotides matching TRBD2. Germline trimming cut 3 bases from V and 2 bases from J; bases unmatched to any gene: 14. Germline CDR1 KGHSH, CDR2 LQKENI. CDR3 length: 19 residues. The CDR3 coding sequence is TGTGCCAGCTCACCCCCGGGACTAGCGGTCATAGGCGTACAAGAGACCCAGTACTTC. As protein: CASSPPGLAVIGVQETQYF.

This clonotype was picked up many times. The genes are TRBV20-1 and TRBJ2-5; D ambiguous. Germline CDR1 is DFQATT and CDR2 is SNEGSKA (reference sequence). This CDR3 is 11 amino acids long. Between the trimmed V and J ends, which lost 6 bases and 4 bases, there was a span of 9 bases. In DNA, the CDR3 is TGCAGTGCGGATTGGCGAGAGACCCAGTACTTC. It translates to CSADWRETQYF.

The genes are TRBV28 and TRBJ1-5; a weak D match, TRBD1 (5 bases). V lost 3 bases, J lost 2 bases, and 11 bases lay in between. CDR1 and CDR2 from the germline V gene are MDHEN and SYDVKM. This CDR3 region has 15 residues. This chain's CDR3 is CASSFPGARNQPQHF. DNA of the CDR3: TGTGCCAGCAGTTTTCCCGGGGCGCGCAATCAGCCCCAGCATTTT.

The chain is built from TRBV9 and TRBJ2-3; the D gene is possibly TRBD2 (6 bases). The germline V and J ends were trimmed by 0 bases and 4 bases, with 12 bases remaining between them. The V gene's germline CDR1 is SGDLS and CDR2 YYNGEE. The CDR3 spans 15 residues. The CDR3 region has the DNA TGTGCCAGCAGCGTAGAATCGGGGGTTCCAGATACGCAGTATTTT. Residues: CASSVESGVPDTQYF.

Points on this clonotype: A read error may explain this, as a much larger clone is one base away. The V call is TRBV19, the J call TRBJ1-1, with a possible D match to TRBD1 (5 bases). This CDR3 contains 13 residues. Between the trimmed V and J ends, which lost 4 bases and 4 bases, there was a span of 10 bases. CDR1 and CDR2 (germline): LNHDA, SQIVND (reference sequence). In DNA form, the CDR3 reads TGTGCCAGTAGTAGCGGGGCTAGCACTGAAGCTTTCTTT. Its protein is CASSSGASTEAFF.

This chain connects TRBV12-3 or TRBV12-4 to TRBJ2-6, with D possibly TRBD1 on 6 matching bases. The CDR3 extends over 18 amino acids. With 3 bases removed from V and 4 bases from J, the gap between germline ends came to 19 bases. In DNA form, the CDR3 reads TGTGCCAGCAGTTTGTGGGGACCAACAGGGCCAGGGGCCAACGTCCTGACTTTC. Amino acids: CASSLWGPTGPGANVLTF.

This chain joins TRBV7-9 and TRBJ1-4, with D uncertain. Trimming pared 2 bases from V and 0 bases from J, leaving 10 bases between. The CDR3 covers 16 residues. Germline lookup yields CDR1 SEHNR and CDR2 FQNEAQ (reference sequence). CDR3 residues: CASSLWLGATNEKLFF. CDR3 bases: TGTGCCAGCAGCTTATGGCTGGGAGCAACTAATGAAAAACTGTTTTTT.

The chain links TRBV9 to TRBJ1-5; no reliable D call. Germline V gene sequence: CDR1 SGDLS, CDR2 YYNGEE. The CDR3 has 16 amino acids. V was trimmed by 0 bases and J by 0 bases, leaving 10 bases between them. The CDR3 sequence is CASSVGPDYSNQPQHF. The CDR3 DNA reads as TGTGCCAGCAGCGTAGGTCCAGACTATAGCAATCAGCCCCAGCATTTT.

The V and J genes are TRBV27 and TRBJ2-2, with D possibly matching TRBD1 (5 bases). V was trimmed by 5 bases and J by 4 bases, leaving 11 bases between them. The CDR3 extends over 14 amino acids. CDR1 is MNHEY, CDR2 SMNVEV, per germline (reference sequence). The CDR3 reads CASSHRQTTGELFF. CDR3 in DNA: TGTGCCAGCAGTCACCGACAGACCACCGGGGAGCTGTTTTTT.

This clonotype was found many times. The chain employs TRBV29-1 and TRBJ1-1; D ambiguous. Germline CDR1 is SQVTM and CDR2 is ANQGSEA. CDR3 size: 12 residues. V was cut by 8 bases and J by 1 base, with 11 bases left in between. CDR3 DNA: TGCAGCTTACGTCGGCCGAACACTGAAGCTTTCTTT. It is translated as CSLRRPNTEAFF. Full variable domain (missing parts from reference TRBV29-1 and TRBJ1-1): SAVISQKPSRDICQRGTSLTIQCQVDSQVTMMFWYRQQPGQSLTLIATANQGSEATYESGFVIDKFPISRPNLTFSTLTVSNMSPEDSSIYLCSLRRPNTEAFFGQGTRLTVV.

This chain uses TRBV6-9 with TRBJ2-5; the D gene is possibly TRBD2 (7 bases). The CDR3 runs to 14 residues. Looked up from germline, CDR1 is MNHGY and CDR2 is SVAAGI. Trimming removed 4 bases at V and 5 bases at J, with 14 bases between. The DNA of the CDR3 is TGTGCCAGCAGTTCCCCCGGGGGGCAGGAGACCCAGTACTTC. Its translation: CASSSPGGQETQYF.

This clonotype came up a few times. A much larger clone sits a single nucleotide away, making a read error possible. The conserved closing phenylalanine or tryptophan is absent in this CDR3, likely reflecting a read error. This chain connects TRBV24-1 to TRBJ2-5, with 13 bases fitting TRBD2. The CDR3 has 17 amino acids. Trimming removed 7 bases from V and 2 bases from J; junction bases left unmatched: 9. CDR1 is KGHDR, CDR2 SFDVKD, per germline. CDR3: CATSGRTSGRGQETQYL. The DNA for the CDR3 is TGTGCCACCAGCGGACGGACTAGCGGGAGAGGTCAAGAGACCCAGTACCTC.

The sample holds many counts of this clonotype. J is TRBJ2-3 and V is TRBV12-3 or TRBV12-4, with D unresolved. Deletions cut 3 bases from V and 5 bases from J, with 6 bases between. The CDR3 runs to 12 residues. CDR3 in DNA: TGTGCCAGCAGTTTCCTCCAAGATACGCAGTATTTT. Translated, it gives CASSFLQDTQYF.

With regard to this clonotype: It is likely a read error: a sequence one base away is far more abundant. The chain recombines TRBV11-2 with TRBJ2-1; 8 nucleotides agree with TRBD2. Germline-derived CDR1 and CDR2 are SGHAT and FQNNGV. The J segment lost 8 bases and the V segment lost 1 base, leaving 7 bases of the junction unmatched. The length of the CDR3 is 15 residues. CDR3 residues: CASSLVASGYDEQFF. The CDR3 DNA sequence: TGTGCCAGCAGCTTAGTGGCTAGCGGGTACGATGAGCAGTTCTTC.

This clonotype was seen repeatedly, ten times or more. The J gene is TRBJ2-5, the V gene TRBV9; D is unresolved. The CDR3 totals 15 residues. Deletions cut 0 bases from V and 4 bases from J, with 13 bases between. The germline V gene has CDR1 SGDLS and CDR2 YYNGEE. The CDR3 sequence: CASSVELGPAETQYF. CDR3 sequence (DNA): TGTGCCAGCAGCGTAGAGCTGGGCCCCGCAGAGACCCAGTACTTC.

Ten or more counts support this clonotype. V usage is TRBV6-1 and J usage is TRBJ2-7, with 13 bases aligning to TRBD2. J lost 5 bases, V lost 4 bases, and 11 bases had no gene match. The CDR3 runs 17 residues. CDR1 and CDR2 (germline): MNHNS, SASEGT. CDR3 in amino acids: CASSVGAGLAGDHEQYF. The DNA for the CDR3 is TGTGCCAGCAGTGTTGGGGCCGGACTAGCGGGAGACCACGAGCAGTACTTC.

The rearrangement uses TRBV20-1 and TRBJ2-3, with 10 bases lining up with TRBD2. Trimming removed 1 base from V and 4 bases from J; junction bases left unmatched: 5. CDR3 size: 15 residues. Germline V lookup: CDR1 DFQATT, CDR2 SNEGSKA (reference sequence). CDR3 loop: CSARGGAGGSDTQYF. The DNA for the CDR3 is TGCAGTGCTAGAGGGGGAGCGGGAGGGTCAGATACGCAGTATTTT.

This clonotype was counted ten times or more. J is TRBJ2-1 and V is TRBV24-1, with 9 bases that match TRBD2. Germline lookup yields CDR1 KGHDR and CDR2 SFDVKD. This CDR3 contains 16 residues. The V segment lost 4 bases and the J segment 3 bases; nucleotides outside the gene matches: 6. CDR3 nucleotide sequence: TGTGCCACCAGTGAAGGAGCGGGAGGCGGCTACAATGAGCAGTTCTTC. Translating gives CATSEGAGGGYNEQFF.

This clonotype was recorded at least ten times. Here the CDR3 DNA reads TGTGCCAGCAGTCCGACCGGGACACGGTTGAACACTGAAGCTTTCTTT. Its protein product is CASSPTGTRLNTEAFF. This sequence joins TRBV28 and TRBJ1-1; D might be TRBD1 (6 bases). Deletions cut 5 bases from V and 0 bases from J, with 16 bases between. Germline CDR1 is MDHEN and CDR2 is SYDVKM. CDR3 length: 16 amino acids.